This T cell receptor (beta chain) was documented in a study of CD4 T cells in relation to SARS-CoV-2 and coronaviruses. As for this clone: The target antigen is unknown.

Unexposed donor CD4+ T cells date from about 2010-2018, before the COVID-19 pandemic. After approximately 10 days of culture, CD4+ T cells were isolated. The data were produced by immunoSEQ multiplex PCR, yet TCRdb's version contains in-frame clones alone and is incomplete. The sample contains approximately 24,000 clones, 65% to 80% of which appear only once. Germline V gene lookup returns CDR1 WNHNN and CDR2 SYGVQD (reference sequence). With 5 bases clipped from V and 3 bases from J, the junction kept 1 base outside the gene matches. The CDR3 extends over 13 amino acids. This receptor was identified in a human donor in good health. Sequencing input: CD4+ T cells from PBMCs, cultured in vitro. The chain combines TRBV10-1 with TRBJ2-7; 10 nucleotides agree with TRBD2. CDR3 nucleotide sequence: TGCGCCAGCAGTTCTAGCGGGAGCTACGAGCAGTACTTC. It yields the protein CASSSSGSYEQYF.